A single TCR beta chain is shown here with its context. These data originate in a study of technical replicates of blood from several donors. This CDR3 comprises 11 residues. Germline lookup yields CDR1 GTSNPN and CDR2 SVGIG (reference sequence). The V gene lost 2 bases and the J gene lost 3 bases, with 4 bases spanning the gap. TCRdb's table, derived via immunoSEQ multiplex PCR, lists solely in-frame clones and lacks some. The repertoire holds some 70,000 clones, with roughly 92% as singletons. This chain links TRBV30 with TRBJ2-5, with D unresolved. Source material: T cells isolated from PBMCs. The source is a human donor in good health. CDR3 DNA: TGTGCCTGGAGTACTGAAGAGACCCAGTACTTC. Translation gives CAWSTEETQYF.